The T cell receptor (beta chain) described here comes from a study of shared clonotypes between healthy human individuals. Method: immunoSEQ multiplex PCR; TCRdb's copy keeps in-frame clones and lacks some. The repertoire holds over a million clones, with under 99% as singletons. Every donor was a Caucasian adult from Nashville, Tennessee. From germline, CDR1 is SNHLY and CDR2 FYNNEI. This CDR3 has 15 residues. Trimming took 8 bases from V and 4 from J, leaving 18 bases between them. This chain joins TRBV2 and TRBJ1-5; a weak D match, TRBD1 (6 bases). The sample was naive CD4+ T cells sorted from blood. Subset given: CD45RA+ positively selected. This sequence was found in a man aged 25 to 40 in good health. CDR3 coding DNA: TGTGCCAGCTCGGAATACAGGGATGGGAATCAGCCCCAGCATTTT. It translates to CASSEYRDGNQPQHF.